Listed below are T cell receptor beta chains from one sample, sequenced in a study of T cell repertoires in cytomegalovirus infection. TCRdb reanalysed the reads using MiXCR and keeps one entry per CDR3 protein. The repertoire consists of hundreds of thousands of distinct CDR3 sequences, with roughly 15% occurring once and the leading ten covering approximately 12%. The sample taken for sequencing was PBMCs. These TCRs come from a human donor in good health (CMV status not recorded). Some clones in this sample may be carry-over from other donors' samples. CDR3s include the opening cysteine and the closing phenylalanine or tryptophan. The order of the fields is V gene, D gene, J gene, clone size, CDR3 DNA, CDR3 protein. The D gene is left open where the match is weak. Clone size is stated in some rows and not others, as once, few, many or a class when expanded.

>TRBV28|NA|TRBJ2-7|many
TGTGCCAGCAGTTTATTGTCAGGGGGGTACTACGAGCAGTACTTC
CASSLLSGGYYEQYF
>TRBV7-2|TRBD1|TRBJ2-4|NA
TGTGCCAGCAGCCTCCGAACAGGGGGCGCCGAAATAGCCAAAAACATTCAGTACTTC
CASSLRTGGAEIAKNIQYF
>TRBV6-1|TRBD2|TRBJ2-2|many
TGTGCCAGCAGCCAACTAGCGGGGGACAAGACCGGGGAGCTGTTTTTT
CASSQLAGDKTGELFF
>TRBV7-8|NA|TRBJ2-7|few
TGTGCCAGCAGCTTACGGTGGTCCCCCGAGCAGTACTTC
CASSLRWSPEQYF
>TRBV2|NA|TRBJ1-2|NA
TGTGCCAGCAGTGCGGGACGACCCTTCTATGGCTACACCTTC
CASSAGRPFYGYTF
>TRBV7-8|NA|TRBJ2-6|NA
TGTGCCAGCAGGGGCCCGGGCACCCTCCCTACGAGTTGGGCCAACGTCCTGACTTTC
CASRGPGTLPTSWANVLTF
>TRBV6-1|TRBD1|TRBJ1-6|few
TGTGCCAGCAGGACGACAGGGGATATCTATAATTCACCCCTCCACTTT
CASRTTGDIYNSPLHF
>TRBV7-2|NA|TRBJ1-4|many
TGTGCCAGCAGCAGGCGACAGAACACTAATGAAAAACTGTTTTTT
CASSRRQNTNEKLFF
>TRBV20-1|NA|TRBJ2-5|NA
TGCAGCCCCCAGACTCTACGGGGCGCTGGAGAGACCCAGTACTTC
CSPQTLRGAGETQYF
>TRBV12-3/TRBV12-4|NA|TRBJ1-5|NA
TGTGCCAGCAGTTTGGGGGAGGGGCGGCAGCCCCAGCATTTT
CASSLGEGRQPQHF
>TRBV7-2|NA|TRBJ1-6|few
TGTGCCAGCAGCCCCGGGGGCCTCTATAATTCACCCCTCCACTTT
CASSPGGLYNSPLHF
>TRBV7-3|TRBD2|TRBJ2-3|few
TGTGCCAGCAGCTCCCCAGAGGGACTAGGCACAGATACGCAGTATTTT
CASSSPEGLGTDTQYF
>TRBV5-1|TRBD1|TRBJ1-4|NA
TGCGCCAGCAGGTTTACAGGGGGGAATGAAAAACTGTTTTTT
CASRFTGGNEKLFF
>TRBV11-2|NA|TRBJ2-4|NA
TGTGCCAGCACCCTCGGGGCCGTAGCCAAAAACATTCAGTACTTC
CASTLGAVAKNIQYF
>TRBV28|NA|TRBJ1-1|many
TGTGCCAGCAGTTTAGCGTGGAAGAACACTGAAGCTTTCTTT
CASSLAWKNTEAFF
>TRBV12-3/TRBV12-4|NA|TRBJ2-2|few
TGTGCCAGCGACCGGGACGGAGACACCGGGGAGCTGTTTTTT
CASDRDGDTGELFF
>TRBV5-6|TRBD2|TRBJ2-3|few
TGTGCCAGCAGCGCCTCTAGCGGCGCAGATACGCAGTATTTT
CASSASSGADTQYF
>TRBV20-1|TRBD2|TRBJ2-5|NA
TGCAGTGCCAACCCATCGGGAGGTGGGGGCCAAGAGACCCAGTACTTC
CSANPSGGGGQETQYF
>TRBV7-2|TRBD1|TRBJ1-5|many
TGTGCCAGCAGTTTGGACAGGGGGCCCCATCAGCCCCAGCATTTT
CASSLDRGPHQPQHF
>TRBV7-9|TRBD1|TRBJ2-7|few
TGTGCCAGCAGCTTAGTAGAGGGGGCTTCGTACGAGCAGTACTTC
CASSLVEGASYEQYF
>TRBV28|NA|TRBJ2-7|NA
TGTGCCAGCAGAAGCCCCACGACAGGAAGTGACGAGCAGTACTTC
CASRSPTTGSDEQYF